These T cell receptor beta chains were read from a single sample in a study of blood T cell repertoires in COVID-19. The assay was immunoSEQ multiplex PCR, and TCRdb's table has in-frame clones only and misses some. The sample contains some 390,000 clones, approximately 91% of which appear only once. Sequenced: peripheral blood. The receptors shown here come from a woman aged 40 to 50 with COVID-19, enrolled during active disease. Each CDR3 is given with its conserved first and last residue. The D gene is left open where the match is weak. Clone size appears in some rows only: once, few, many, or a class for an expanded clone.

>NA|NA|TRBV5-1|TRBJ1-4
TGCGCCAGCAGCTTGGCCGGGGGTCCGACCCTTGGGCTTAATGAAAAACTGTTTTTT
CASSLAGGPTLGLNEKLFF
>NA|NA|TRBV5-6|TRBJ2-3
TGTGCCAGCAGCTTGGGACGGGTGGCCACAGATACGCAGTATTTT
CASSLGRVATDTQYF
>NA|NA|TRBV18|TRBJ1-3
TGTGCCAGCTCACCACAACAGGGATACTCTGGAAACACCATATATTTT
CASSPQQGYSGNTIYF
>NA|NA|TRBV28|TRBJ1-1
TGTGCCAGCAGTTTGCTCGGTTCCGCTGAAGCTTTCTTT
CASSLLGSAEAFF
>TRBD1|NA|TRBV27|TRBJ1-6
TGTGCCAGCAGTTCCCGACCAACTCGGACAGGGGAGATTATCACCCTCCACTTT
CASSSRPTRTGEIITLHF
>TRBD2|NA|TRBV5-1|TRBJ2-2
TGCGCCAGCAGGAGGGTCGCGGGGGTGTCCGGGGAGCTGTTTTTT
CASRRVAGVSGELFF
>TRBD1|NA|TRBV19|TRBJ1-5
TGTGCCAGTAGTCCAGGACAGGGTAATCAGCCCCAGCATTTT
CASSPGQGNQPQHF
>NA|NA|TRBV6-2/TRBV6-3|TRBJ1-2
TGTGCCAGCAGTTACAAGAGAAGCCAGGGAACTAACTATGGCTACACCTTC
CASSYKRSQGTNYGYTF
>NA|once|TRBV5-6|TRBJ1-2
TGTGCCAGCAGCTTTAACGACGGGAACTACACCTTC
CASSFNDGNYTF
>TRBD1|NA|TRBV28|TRBJ2-7
TGTGCCAGCAGTTTAGGGTTGGGACAGGAACTGTACTTC
CASSLGLGQELYF
>TRBD1|NA|TRBV9|TRBJ1-4
TGTGCCAGCAGCGCTACCTTGCTAGGGGGCAGTGCTAATGAAAAACTGTTTTTT
CASSATLLGGSANEKLFF
>NA|NA|TRBV4-1|TRBJ2-3
TGCGCCAGCAGCCAAGATTCCAATACGCAGTATTTT
CASSQDSNTQYF
>TRBD1|NA|TRBV7-9|TRBJ1-1
TGTGCCAGCAGCCTTCCGGGACAGGGCCTAAACACTGAAGCTTTCTTT
CASSLPGQGLNTEAFF
>NA|NA|TRBV12-3/TRBV12-4|TRBJ1-1
TGTGCCAGCAGTTTAGTGGGGGGAGGGGCTTTCTTT
CASSLVGGGAFF
>TRBD1|NA|TRBV4-3|TRBJ1-2
TGCGCCAGCAGCCTTGCCAGGGGGGAGCATGGCTACACCTTC
CASSLARGEHGYTF
>TRBD1|NA|TRBV5-1|TRBJ1-1
TGCGCCAGCAGCTGGGACGACAGGGTGAACACTGAAGCTTTCTTT
CASSWDDRVNTEAFF
>NA|NA|TRBV12-3/TRBV12-4|TRBJ2-7
TGTGCCAGCAGTTTACAGTTCTACGAGCAGTACTTC
CASSLQFYEQYF
>NA|few|TRBV29-1|TRBJ2-7
TGCAGCGCGGGCAGGGGCTACGAGCAGTACTTC
CSAGRGYEQYF
>TRBD1|NA|TRBV18|TRBJ1-1
TGTGCCAGCTCACCCACACGACAGGGGGCTATGAACACTGAAGCTTTCTTT
CASSPTRQGAMNTEAFF
>NA|NA|TRBV6-5|TRBJ1-4
TGTGCCAGCAGTTACGGGGGGGCCGATGAAAAACTGTTTTTT
CASSYGGADEKLFF
>NA|few|TRBV20-1|TRBJ1-5
TGCAGTGCTACTGAGCGGGGGGTAGTTCAGCCCCAGCATTTT
CSATERGVVQPQHF
>TRBD1|NA|TRBV5-5|TRBJ1-2
TGTGCCAGCAGCTTGGAGTACAGGGGGCTGGTCTATGGCTACACCTTC
CASSLEYRGLVYGYTF
>NA|NA|TRBV28|TRBJ1-5
TGTGCCAGCAGTTTACCAGGGGAGTACCAGCCCCAGCATTTT
CASSLPGEYQPQHF
>TRBD2|once|TRBV4-1|TRBJ2-1
TGCGCCAGCAGCCAAGAAAGGACTAGCTACAATGAGCAGTTCTTC
CASSQERTSYNEQFF
>TRBD2|NA|TRBV5-8|TRBJ2-1
TGTGCCAGCAGCTTTAGCGGGAGCTATGAGCAGTTCTTC
CASSFSGSYEQFF
>NA|NA|TRBV9|TRBJ2-1
TGTGCCAGCAGCGCCACAAGCTTAAGGGGCAATGAGCAGTTCTTC
CASSATSLRGNEQFF
>TRBD1|NA|TRBV7-2|TRBJ1-4
TGTGCCAGCAGCAAACAGGGGCCTGCAACTAATGAAAAACTGTTTTTT
CASSKQGPATNEKLFF
>TRBD1|NA|TRBV18|TRBJ1-5
TGTGCCAGCTCACCAATAGACAGGGCGGAAAGTCAGCCCCAGCATTTT
CASSPIDRAESQPQHF
>NA|NA|TRBV6-6|TRBJ1-3
TGTGCCAGCAGTTACCCAGGGTTCAGAGACACCATATATTTT
CASSYPGFRDTIYF
>NA|NA|TRBV7-2|TRBJ1-6
TGTGCCAGCAGCTTCGGGGGATTGGGGAATTCACCCCTCCACTTT
CASSFGGLGNSPLHF
>NA|few|TRBV7-2|TRBJ1-6
TGTGCCAGCAGCTTACGACAGTTAAACTCACCCCTCCACTTT
CASSLRQLNSPLHF
>NA|once|TRBV9|TRBJ2-5
TGTGCCAGCAGCGCGGACCCCGCAGAGGGGACCCAGTACTTC
CASSADPAEGTQYF
>NA|NA|TRBV28|TRBJ2-4
TGTGCCAGCAGCTGGGGCCGGGACTCGGGAAGGAACATTCAGTACTTC
CASSWGRDSGRNIQYF
>NA|NA|TRBV5-1|TRBJ1-1
TGCGCCAGCAGCCCAGACTACATCTCGGGCGCTTTCTTT
CASSPDYISGAFF
>NA|NA|TRBV15|TRBJ1-5
TGTGCCACCAGCAGGGGAGGGACCTATCAGCCCCAGCATTTT
CATSRGGTYQPQHF
>NA|NA|TRBV6-2/TRBV6-3|TRBJ2-7
TGTGCCAGCAGTTATGGTCACAGCTCCTACGAGCAGTACTTC
CASSYGHSSYEQYF
>NA|NA|TRBV6-5|TRBJ1-2
TGTGCCACAACCGTAGGTATCACAGGCCCCTATGGCTACACCTTC
CATTVGITGPYGYTF
>NA|NA|TRBV4-1|TRBJ2-5
TGCGCCAGCAGCCGAGATTTAGCCTCTCCGGAGACCCAGTACTTC
CASSRDLASPETQYF
>NA|NA|TRBV5-4|TRBJ2-1
TGTGCCAGCAGCAGACTAGATGAGCAGTTCTTC
CASSRLDEQFF
>NA|NA|TRBV4-3|TRBJ1-2
TGCGCCAGCAGCCAAGATTTGGGGGCAGTACGTGGCTACACCTTC
CASSQDLGAVRGYTF
>TRBD1|NA|TRBV6-5|TRBJ1-4
TGTGCCAGCAGCTTTGACAGGGGGGCTAATGAAAAACTGTTTTTT
CASSFDRGANEKLFF
>NA|NA|TRBV28|TRBJ1-4
TGTGCCAGCAGCGCGTATAATGAAAAACTGTTTTTT
CASSAYNEKLFF
>NA|NA|TRBV11-1|TRBJ1-1
TGTGCCAGCAGCTTAGCTCCCGACGGCGGCACTGAAGCTTTCTTT
CASSLAPDGGTEAFF
>NA|few|TRBV30|TRBJ1-3
TGTGCCTGGGCCGGAGGGGCTCCCTCTGGAAACACCATATATTTT
CAWAGGAPSGNTIYF
>NA|NA|TRBV7-3|TRBJ2-2
TGTGCCAGCAGCTCACAGATAGCCGGGGAGCTGTTTTTT
CASSSQIAGELFF